Included here is one T cell receptor beta chain sequence, with context. Its antigen remains unidentified. Assay: immunoSEQ multiplex PCR; the TCRdb copy retains only in-frame clones and omits some. The sample shows 75,000 to 85,000 clones, 92% of them seen only once. This record belongs to a study of resident and recirculating memory T cells in vitiligo. The study, taken as a whole, reports: TCR sequences were not conserved across biopsy sites or patients.

The germline V gene encodes CDR1 MDHEN and CDR2 SYDVKM. The CDR3 runs to 14 residues. The V segment lost 4 bases and the J segment 8 bases; nucleotides outside the gene matches: 5. No change in lesions over the prior 6 months defined stable disease. Patients who had received treatment within the previous three months were excluded. This receptor was taken from a male donor with vitiligo. Material: blood. The chain employs TRBV28 and TRBJ1-4; 9 positions match TRBD1. The CDR3 DNA sequence: TGTGCCAGCAGTTCGGGACAGGGAAACGAAAAACTGTTTTTT. Its translation: CASSSGQGNEKLFF.